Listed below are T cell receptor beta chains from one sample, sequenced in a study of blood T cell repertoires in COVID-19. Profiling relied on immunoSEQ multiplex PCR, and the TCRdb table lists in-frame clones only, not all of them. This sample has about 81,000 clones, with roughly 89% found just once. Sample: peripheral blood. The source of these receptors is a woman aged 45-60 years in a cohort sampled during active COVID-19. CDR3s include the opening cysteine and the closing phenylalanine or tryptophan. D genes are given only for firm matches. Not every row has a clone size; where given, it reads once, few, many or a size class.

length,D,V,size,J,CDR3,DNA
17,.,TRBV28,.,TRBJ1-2,CASSARGGARYNYGYTF,TGTGCCAGCAGTGCAAGGGGCGGGGCACGCTATAACTATGGCTACACCTTC
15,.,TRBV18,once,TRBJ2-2,CASSPPGFSTGELFF,TGTGCCAGCTCACCCCCGGGGTTCTCCACCGGGGAGCTGTTTTTT
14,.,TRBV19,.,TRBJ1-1,CASSIPEYNTEAFF,TGTGCCAGTAGTATACCGGAGTATAACACTGAAGCTTTCTTT
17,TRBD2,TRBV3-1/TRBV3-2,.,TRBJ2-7,CASSQGLAGGHTYEQYF,TGTGCCAGCAGCCAGGGACTAGCGGGGGGGCATACCTACGAGCAGTACTTC
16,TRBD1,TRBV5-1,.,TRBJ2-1,CASSLGGGGSYNEQFF,TGCGCCAGCAGCTTGGGAGGGGGCGGCTCCTACAATGAGCAGTTCTTC
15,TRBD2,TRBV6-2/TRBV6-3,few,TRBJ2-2,CASSLAGAITGELFF,TGTGCCAGCAGTTTAGCGGGGGCTATCACCGGGGAGCTGTTTTTT
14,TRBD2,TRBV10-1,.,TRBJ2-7,CASSRAGDSYEQYF,TGCGCCAGCAGTCGAGCGGGAGATTCCTACGAGCAGTACTTC
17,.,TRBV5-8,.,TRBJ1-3,CASSPRLRSSSGNTIYF,TGTGCCAGCAGCCCCCGTCTTCGGTCAAGCTCTGGAAACACCATATATTTT
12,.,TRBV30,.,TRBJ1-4,CAWSVLREKLFF,TGTGCCTGGAGTGTACTGCGAGAAAAACTGTTTTTT
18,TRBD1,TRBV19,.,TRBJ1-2,CASSSQGGRGTPLQGYTF,TGTGCCAGTAGTTCTCAGGGGGGTAGGGGGACACCTCTCCAGGGCTACACCTTC
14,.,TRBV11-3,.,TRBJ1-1,CASSSSGVNTEAFF,TGTGCCAGCAGCTCCTCGGGTGTGAACACTGAAGCTTTCTTT
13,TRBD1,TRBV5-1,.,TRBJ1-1,CASRQGVNTEAFF,TGCGCCAGCCGACAGGGAGTGAACACTGAAGCTTTCTTT
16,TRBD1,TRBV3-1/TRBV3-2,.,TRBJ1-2,CASSHGPQGAHYGYTF,TGTGCCAGCAGCCATGGACCGCAGGGGGCTCACTATGGCTACACCTTC
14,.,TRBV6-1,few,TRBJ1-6,CASSEGEYNSPLHF,TGTGCCAGCAGTGAAGGAGAATATAATTCACCCCTCCACTTT
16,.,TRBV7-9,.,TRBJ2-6,CASSPPSSSGANVLTF,TGTGCCAGCAGCCCTCCATCGAGCTCTGGGGCCAACGTCCTGACTTTC
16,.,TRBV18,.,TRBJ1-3,CASSPRGIHSGNTIYF,TGTGCCAGCTCACCACGAGGGATACACTCTGGAAACACCATATATTTT
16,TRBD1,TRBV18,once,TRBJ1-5,CASSPGLGQGNQPQHF,TGTGCCAGCTCACCGGGTCTCGGACAGGGGAATCAGCCCCAGCATTTT
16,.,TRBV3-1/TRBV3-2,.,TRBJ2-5,CASSHFTGTFQETQYF,TGTGCCAGCAGCCACTTTACCGGGACTTTCCAAGAGACCCAGTACTTC
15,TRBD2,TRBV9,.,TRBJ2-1,CASSGTSGSYNEQFF,TGTGCCAGCAGCGGAACTAGCGGCTCCTACAATGAGCAGTTCTTC
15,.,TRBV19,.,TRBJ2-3,CASSIGSESFATQYF,TGTGCCAGTAGTATAGGGAGTGAGAGTTTTGCTACGCAGTATTTT
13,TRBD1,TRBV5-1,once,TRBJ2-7,CASSQGAAIEQYF,TGCGCCAGCAGCCAGGGGGCGGCGATCGAGCAGTACTTC
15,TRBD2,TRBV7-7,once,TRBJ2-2,CASSQYSGVTGELFF,TGTGCTAGCAGCCAATATAGCGGGGTTACCGGGGAGCTGTTTTTT
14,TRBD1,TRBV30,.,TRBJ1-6,CAWSLLTGGTPLHF,TGTGCCTGGAGTCTCCTTACAGGGGGAACTCCCCTCCACTTT
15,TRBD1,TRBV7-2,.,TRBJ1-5,CASSMGTAGNQPQHF,TGTGCCAGCAGCATGGGGACAGCGGGCAATCAGCCCCAGCATTTT
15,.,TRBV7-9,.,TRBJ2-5,CASSLGGEGQETQYF,TGTGCCAGCAGCTTAGGGGGGGAAGGGCAAGAGACCCAGTACTTC
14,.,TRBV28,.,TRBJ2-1,CASSFSWEVNEQFF,TGTGCCAGCAGTTTTTCGTGGGAGGTAAATGAGCAGTTCTTC
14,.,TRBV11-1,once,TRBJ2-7,CASSLSDSSYEQYF,TGTGCCAGCAGCTTAAGCGATAGCTCCTACGAGCAGTACTTC
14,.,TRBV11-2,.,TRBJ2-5,CASSLDLRGETQYF,TGTGCCAGCAGCTTAGATCTCCGGGGGGAGACCCAGTACTTC
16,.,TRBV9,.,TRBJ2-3,CASSVEVSGLTDTQYF,TGTGCCAGCAGCGTAGAGGTGAGCGGACTCACAGATACGCAGTATTTT
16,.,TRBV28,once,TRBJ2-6,CASSPPLSGGANVLTF,TGTGCCAGCAGCCCGCCCCTGAGTGGTGGGGCCAACGTCCTGACTTTC
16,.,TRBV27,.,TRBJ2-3,CASSSLAGMGGDTQYF,TGTGCCAGCAGTTCTTTGGCGGGAATGGGCGGAGATACGCAGTATTTT
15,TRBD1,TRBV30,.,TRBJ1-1,CAWSAPDRVYTEAFF,TGTGCCTGGAGTGCCCCCGACAGGGTGTACACTGAAGCTTTCTTT
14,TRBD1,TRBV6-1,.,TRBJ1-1,CASSEARQGGEAFF,TGTGCCAGCAGTGAAGCGAGACAGGGCGGTGAAGCTTTCTTT
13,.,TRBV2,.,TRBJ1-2,CASSVMVRAGYTF,TGTGCCAGCAGTGTCATGGTGAGGGCCGGCTACACCTTC
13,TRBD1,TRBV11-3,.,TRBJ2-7,CASSERQGSEQYF,TGTGCCAGCAGCGAAAGACAGGGTAGCGAGCAGTACTTC
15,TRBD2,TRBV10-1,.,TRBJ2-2,CASSEAGDHTGELFF,TGCGCCAGCAGTGAGGCGGGGGATCACACCGGGGAGCTGTTTTTT
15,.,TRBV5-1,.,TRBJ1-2,CASSFHRTSNYGYTF,TGCGCCAGCAGCTTCCACAGGACCTCTAACTATGGCTACACCTTC
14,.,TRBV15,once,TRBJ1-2,CATSRGTEIYGYTF,TGTGCCACCAGCAGAGGTACAGAGATCTATGGCTACACCTTC
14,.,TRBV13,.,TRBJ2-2,CASSFGGRGGELFF,TGTGCCAGCAGCTTTGGGGGCCGGGGCGGGGAGCTGTTTTTT
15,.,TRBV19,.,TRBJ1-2,CASSRGGASTSGYTF,TGTGCCAGTAGTAGAGGGGGGGCGTCCACAAGCGGCTACACCTTC
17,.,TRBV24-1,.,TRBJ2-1,CATSDTPEGGGYNEQFF,TGTGCCACCAGTGATACCCCGGAGGGGGGGGGCTACAATGAGCAGTTCTTC
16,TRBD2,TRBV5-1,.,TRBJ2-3,CASSLGLAVGTDTQYF,TGCGCCAGCAGCCTCGGACTAGCGGTAGGCACAGATACGCAGTATTTT
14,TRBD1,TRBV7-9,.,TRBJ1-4,CASSSGQGGEKLFF,TGTGCCAGCAGCTCGGGACAGGGCGGTGAAAAACTGTTTTTT
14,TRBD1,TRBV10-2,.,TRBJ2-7,CASSESGQGYEQYF,TGCGCCAGCAGTGAATCGGGACAGGGCTACGAGCAGTACTTC